A single T cell receptor (beta chain) is shown here with its context. 13 Jbeta primers and 60 Vbeta primers were used for the PCR. The assay was immunoSEQ multiplex PCR, and TCRdb's table has in-frame clones only and misses some. This repertoire shows some 140,000 clones, 70% to 80% found once; its top ten account for around 7.2%. The data originate from a study of cytomegalovirus exposure and HLA in healthy donors. The CDR3 covers 13 residues. V was shortened by 8 bases and J by 3 bases, with 14 bases between the two germline ends. Per germline, CDR1 SNHLY and CDR2 FYNNEI. This TCR came from a young man in good health and CMV-seropositive. The J gene is TRBJ2-7, the V gene TRBV2; D possibly corresponds to TRBD2 (7 bases). The sequencing input was PBMCs. CDR3 bases: TGTGCCAGCGCGGGGGCCGGGCTCTACGAGCAGTACTTC. Its protein is CASAGAGLYEQYF.